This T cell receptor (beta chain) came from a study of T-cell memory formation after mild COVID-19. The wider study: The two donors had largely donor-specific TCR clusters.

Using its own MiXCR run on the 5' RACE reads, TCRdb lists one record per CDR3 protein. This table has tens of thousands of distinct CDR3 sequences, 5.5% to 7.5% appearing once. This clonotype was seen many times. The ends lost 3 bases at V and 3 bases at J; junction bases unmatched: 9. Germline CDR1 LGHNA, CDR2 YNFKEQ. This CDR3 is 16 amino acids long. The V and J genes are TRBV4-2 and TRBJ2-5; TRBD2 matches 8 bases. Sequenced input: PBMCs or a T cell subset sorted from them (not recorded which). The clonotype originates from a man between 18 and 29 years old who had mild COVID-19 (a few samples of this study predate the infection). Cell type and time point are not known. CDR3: CASSQDRAGVKETQYF. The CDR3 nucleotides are TGTGCCAGCAGCCAGGATCGAGCGGGGGTCAAAGAGACCCAGTACTTC.